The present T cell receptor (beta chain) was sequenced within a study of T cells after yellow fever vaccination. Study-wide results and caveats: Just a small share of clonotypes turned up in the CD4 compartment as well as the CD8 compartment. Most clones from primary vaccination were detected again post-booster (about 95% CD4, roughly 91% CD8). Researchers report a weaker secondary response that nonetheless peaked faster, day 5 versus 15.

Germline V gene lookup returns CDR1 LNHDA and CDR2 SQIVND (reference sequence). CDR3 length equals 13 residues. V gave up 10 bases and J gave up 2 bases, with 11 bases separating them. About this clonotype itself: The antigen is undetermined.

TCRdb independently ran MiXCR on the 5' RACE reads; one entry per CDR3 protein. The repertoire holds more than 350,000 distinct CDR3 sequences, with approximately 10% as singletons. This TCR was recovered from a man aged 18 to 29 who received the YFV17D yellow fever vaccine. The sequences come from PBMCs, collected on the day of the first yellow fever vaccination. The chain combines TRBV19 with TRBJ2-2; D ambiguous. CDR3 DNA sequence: TGTGCCACTTGGACGAGCAACACCGGGGAGCTGTTTTTT. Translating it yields CATWTSNTGELFF.